Listed here is a single T cell receptor (beta chain). Its target is not known. The data originate from a study of OX40 agonist ivuxolimab in advanced cancers. Study background: One hepatocellular carcinoma and a couple of cutaneous melanoma patients partially responded. Notes on the study in general: At 0.1 to 3.0 mg/kg and by week 6, CD4+ and CD8+ T cells in the blood had expanded clonally.

The V end lost 1 base, the J end lost 1 base, and 13 bases lay between the germline ends. The germline V gene has CDR1 SGHDN and CDR2 FVKESK. This CDR3 is built from 17 residues. Data came from immunoSEQ multiplex PCR; TCRdb stores just in-frame clones and leaves some out. The repertoire holds around 80,000 clones, approximately 88% seen once, with under 8% in the top ten. The origin of this receptor is an adult with an advanced solid tumor such as melanoma, head and neck, liver or kidney cancer. The J gene is TRBJ2-2, the V gene TRBV14; D possibly uses TRBD1 or TRBD2 (5 bases each). The starting material was CD4+ or CD8+ T cells sorted from blood, obtained in a trial of the OX40 agonist ivuxolimab. The CDR3 reads CASSQGLGAGNTGELFF. CDR3 coding DNA: TGTGCCAGCAGCCAAGGTCTCGGGGCGGGGAACACCGGGGAGCTGTTTTTT.